The 29 T cell receptor beta chains reported below all come from one sample, sequenced in a study of regulatory T cells in long-lasting Graves disease. The TCR beta library used iRepertoire HTBI primers with Arm-PCR amplification of CDR3. TCRdb re-derived calls from the multiplex PCR reads in MiXCR, one entry per CDR3 protein. The sample holds around 250,000 distinct CDR3 sequences, approximately 20% seen once. Time point of the sample: newly diagnosed GD, antithyroid drugs for less than 3 months. RNA isolated from PBMCs was used to make the TCR library. The material sequenced was peripheral blood mononuclear cells (PBMCs), taken at new diagnosis, from a patient treated with antithyroid drugs. These receptors were obtained from a female donor with Graves disease.

This clonotype has a count of ten or more. The chain employs TRBV27 and TRBJ2-7; D remains unclear. Germline lookup yields CDR1 MNHEY and CDR2 SMNVEV (reference sequence). V was clipped by 6 bases and J by 3 bases, with 15 bases between them. The CDR3 spans 14 residues. Here the CDR3 reads CASRVKGPDYEQYF. The CDR3 DNA reads as TGTGCCAGCAGAGTGAAGGGCCCTGACTACGAGCAGTACTTC.

Points on this clonotype: This may be a read error, as it is one base from a much larger clone. This chain connects TRBV9 to TRBJ2-7, with 8 positions matching TRBD1. Losses at the gene ends were 4 bases for V and 5 bases for J; bases not matched to a gene: 5. Germline V gene sequence: CDR1 SGDLS, CDR2 YYNGEE. The CDR3 contains 13 residues. CDR3 residues: CASSFQGADEQYF. Here the CDR3 DNA reads TGTGCCAGCAGCTTCCAGGGGGCGGACGAGCAGTACTTC.

This clonotype was recorded many times. V is TRBV18 and J is TRBJ2-5, with 9 nucleotides matching TRBD2. Germline CDR1 and CDR2: KGHSH and LQKENI. V lost 4 bases and J lost 4; bases outside the gene matches: 10. CDR3 length: 16 amino acids. The CDR3 loop reads CASSLSLAGVGETQYF. The CDR3 DNA reads as TGTGCCAGCTCACTGTCATTAGCGGGAGTCGGAGAGACCCAGTACTTC.

This clonotype has ten or more counts. This chain uses TRBV7-2 with TRBJ1-2; D not certain. Germline-derived CDR1 and CDR2 are SGHTA and FQGNSA. The CDR3 has 14 amino acids. The V gene lost 0 bases and the J gene lost 8 bases, with 13 bases spanning the gap. CDR3: CASSLAGALGGYTF. In DNA form, the CDR3 reads TGTGCCAGCAGCTTAGCGGGTGCCCTAGGGGGCTACACCTTC.

This clonotype was counted at least ten times. This chain connects TRBV27 to TRBJ2-3; TRBD1 aligns across 7 bases. This CDR3 comprises 12 residues. In germline, CDR1 is MNHEY, CDR2 SMNVEV (reference sequence). Here the CDR3 DNA reads TGTACCCAGACAGGGTACACAGATACGCAGTATTTT. It encodes CTQTGYTDTQYF.

This clonotype was seen a few times. V gene TRBV7-9 combines with J gene TRBJ1-4; 8 nucleotides align to TRBD1. The CDR3 is 15 residues long. Losses at the gene ends were 4 bases for V and 4 bases for J; bases not matched to a gene: 5. Germline V lookup: CDR1 SEHNR, CDR2 FQNEAQ (reference sequence). The CDR3 region is CASSSDRVGNEKLFF. For the CDR3, the DNA is TGTGCCAGCAGCTCGGACAGGGTGGGTAATGAAAAACTGTTTTTT. Supplemented by reference TRBV7-9 and TRBJ1-4, the full variable domain reads DTGVSQNPRHKITKRGQNVTFRCDPISEHNRLYWYRQTLGQGPEFLTYFQNEAQLEKSRLLSDRFSAERPKGSFSTLEIQRTEQGDSAMYLCASSSDRVGNEKLFFGSGTQLSVL.

This clonotype was counted at least ten times. The chain links TRBV27 to TRBJ2-5, with 7 positions matching TRBD1. V was clipped by 6 bases and J by 4 bases; unmatched bases: 2. CDR3 length: 12 residues. Germline lookup yields CDR1 MNHEY and CDR2 SMNVEV (reference sequence). The CDR3: CASSSGGETQYF. The CDR3 DNA sequence: TGTGCCAGCAGCTCAGGGGGAGAGACCCAGTACTTC.

This clonotype showed up just a few times. The V and J genes are TRBV7-3 and TRBJ2-1; 9 nucleotides match TRBD2. The CDR3 covers 15 residues. Germline values: CDR1 SGHTA, CDR2 FQGTGA. The V gene end was trimmed by 5 bases and the J gene end by 4 bases; junction bases not matched to a gene: 6. The CDR3 region is CASSLGTSKYNEQFF. The CDR3 DNA sequence: TGTGCCAGCAGCCTAGGGACTAGCAAGTACAATGAGCAGTTCTTC.

This clonotype came up many times. This rearrangement joins TRBV28 to TRBJ2-3; D is ambiguous. Per germline, CDR1 MDHEN and CDR2 SYDVKM. Deletions cut 4 bases from V and 6 bases from J, with 5 bases between. The CDR3 length is 11 residues. CDR3 loop: CASSWADTQYF. The CDR3 DNA reads as TGTGCCAGCAGTTGGGCGGATACGCAGTATTTT.

This clonotype was seen more than once but under ten times. The V gene is TRBV25-1, the J gene TRBJ2-7; D is possibly TRBD1 (5 bases). This CDR3 is 14 amino acids long. The germline V gene has CDR1 MGHDK and CDR2 SYGVNS. V dropped 6 bases and J dropped 6 bases, with 18 bases sitting between them. The CDR3 DNA sequence: TGTGCCAGCAGGTCCCCTGGCAGGGCCGGCGAGCAGTACTTC. Its protein product is CASRSPGRAGEQYF.

Only a few counts were recorded for this clonotype. It may be a read error: a sequence one base away is much more abundant. The J gene is TRBJ1-1, the V gene TRBV2; possibly TRBD1 for D (5 bases). Germline V lookup: CDR1 SNHLY, CDR2 FYNNEI. The CDR3 length is 13 residues. V lost 10 bases and J lost 1, with 13 bases in between. In nucleotides, the CDR3 is TGTGCCACCAGCCTTGGGACGAACACTGAAGCTTTCTTT. This sequence encodes CATSLGTNTEAFF.

There are many counts of this clonotype. The rearrangement links TRBV2 to TRBJ2-5; D may be TRBD2 (5 bases). Germline V lookup: CDR1 SNHLY, CDR2 FYNNEI. This CDR3 contains 15 residues. Trimming took off 2 bases at V and 4 bases at J, with 14 bases between the two ends. CDR3: CASSEFPLRGETQYF. Here the CDR3 DNA reads TGTGCCAGCAGTGAATTCCCTCTCCGGGGAGAGACCCAGTACTTC.

Concerning this clonotype: A clone one base away is much larger, so this may be a read error. The chain couples TRBV6-2 or TRBV6-3 to TRBJ2-3, with TRBD2 matching 10 bases. Unmatched junction bases numbered 22, after V lost 2 bases and J lost 8 bases. CDR1 MNHEY and CDR2 SVGEGT come from the germline V gene. The CDR3 is 20 amino acids. The CDR3 DNA reads TGTGCCAGCAGTTACCCTACGACTAGCGGGCCCTCCACGGTGGCAGGTACGCAGTATTTT. Translating gives CASSYPTTSGPSTVAGTQYF.

This clonotype has a count of ten or more. The J gene is TRBJ1-1, the V gene TRBV7-9; D might be TRBD1 (6 bases). CDR3 length: 14 residues. Deletions cut 6 bases from V and 4 bases from J, with 15 bases between. Germline CDR1 is SEHNR and CDR2 is FQNEAQ (reference sequence). The CDR3 sequence: CASSHRVKGTEAFF. The DNA of the CDR3 is TGTGCCAGCAGTCACAGGGTTAAGGGCACTGAAGCTTTCTTT.

This clonotype came up a few times. The CDR3 nucleotides are TGCGCCAGCAGCTTGACGGGGGGATTGGGAGCTTTCTTT. Translation: CASSLTGGLGAFF. The rearrangement uses TRBV5-1 and TRBJ1-1; a possible D gene is TRBD1 (5 bases). Trimming cost V 1 base and J 10 bases, with 14 bases left between them. Germline lookup yields CDR1 SGHRS and CDR2 YFSETQ. The CDR3 is 13 amino acids.

This clonotype was observed many times. This chain joins TRBV12-3 or TRBV12-4 and TRBJ2-3; TRBD2 aligns across 7 bases. V was pared by 7 bases and J by 4 bases, with 14 bases of the junction left unmatched. The CDR3 runs 16 residues. The CDR3 region is CASTLTSISVADTQYF. CDR3 nucleotide sequence: TGTGCCAGCACCCTGACTAGCATCTCAGTAGCAGATACGCAGTATTTT.

This clonotype showed up many times. The V call is TRBV19, the J call TRBJ2-7; the match to TRBD2 covers 15 bases. Germline CDR1 and CDR2: LNHDA and SQIVND (reference sequence). The CDR3 sequence is 15 residues long. Trimming took 9 bases from V and 4 from J; bases not matched to a gene: 7. The CDR3 sequence is CASSRGLAGGYEQYF. The CDR3, as DNA: TGTGCCAGCAGTCGTGGACTAGCGGGAGGGTACGAGCAGTACTTC.

Here the CDR3 reads CASSGNTDTQYF. CDR3 in DNA: TGTGCCAGCAGTGGAAACACAGATACGCAGTATTTT. V is TRBV25-1 and J is TRBJ2-3; D is undetermined. V shed 4 bases and J shed 2 bases, with 4 bases lying between them. Germline lookup yields CDR1 MGHDK and CDR2 SYGVNS. CDR3 length: 12 amino acids.

With respect to this clonotype: The CDR3 carries no conserved terminal phenylalanine or tryptophan, so it likely arises from a read error. This chain connects TRBV11-3 to TRBJ2-5, with D perhaps TRBD2 (6 bases). CDR1 SGHNT and CDR2 YENEEA come from the germline V gene. The CDR3 length is 13 residues. CDR3 protein: CARSASGVETQYV. CDR3 DNA: TGTGCCCGCAGTGCCTCGGGGGTGGAGACCCAGTACGTC.

This clonotype was observed at least ten times. The chain combines TRBV28 with TRBJ1-1, with a possible D match to TRBD1 (6 bases). Germline CDR1 MDHEN, CDR2 SYDVKM. CDR3 length: 15 residues. The V end lost 5 bases, the J end lost 5 bases, and 18 bases lay between the germline ends. This CDR3 is CASSPPQGSFTEAFF. In nucleotides, the CDR3 is TGTGCCAGCAGTCCCCCGCAGGGGTCGTTTACTGAAGCTTTCTTT.

In its sample, this clonotype was seen many times. The V call is TRBV27, the J call TRBJ1-1, with D possibly matching TRBD1 (6 bases). Germline V gene sequence: CDR1 MNHEY, CDR2 SMNVEV (reference sequence). V shed 6 bases and J shed 1 base, with 12 bases lying between them. The CDR3 runs 14 residues. The CDR3 coding sequence is TGTGCCAGCAGCCCGGGACACAGGAACACTGAAGCTTTCTTT. Translating gives CASSPGHRNTEAFF.

This clonotype was recorded at least ten times. This sequence joins TRBV12-3 or TRBV12-4 and TRBJ2-2, with TRBD2 as a possible D gene (6 bases). This CDR3 comprises 15 residues. Deletions cut 1 base from V and 6 bases from J, with 12 bases between. In nucleotides, the CDR3 is TGTGCCAGCAGTTTAGACCCCCGGAGGGCCGGGGAGCTGTTTTTT. Its protein is CASSLDPRRAGELFF.

The chain couples TRBV7-9 to TRBJ2-7, with 8 bases that match TRBD1. V lost 5 bases to trimming and J lost 5 bases; unmatched junction nucleotides: 8. The CDR3 covers 14 residues. Germline V lookup: CDR1 SEHNR, CDR2 FQNEAQ (reference sequence). The CDR3 loop is CASSQQGGANEQYF. The DNA for the CDR3 is TGTGCCAGCAGCCAACAGGGGGGCGCCAACGAGCAGTACTTC. The full variable domain, completed using reference TRBV7-9 and TRBJ2-7, is DTGVSQNPRHKITKRGQNVTFRCDPISEHNRLYWYRQTLGQGPEFLTYFQNEAQLEKSRLLSDRFSAERPKGSFSTLEIQRTEQGDSAMYLCASSQQGGANEQYFGPGTRLTVT.

A note on this clonotype: A read error may be the cause here, since a much bigger clone is one base away. J is TRBJ2-1 and V is TRBV11-2; no clear D gene. The CDR3 covers 15 residues. CDR1 and CDR2 (germline): SGHAT, FQNNGV. Trimming cost V 0 bases and J 0 bases, with 6 bases left between them. In DNA form, the CDR3 reads TGTGCCAGCAGCTTAGACCGGAGCTCCTACAATGAGCAGTTCTTC. As protein: CASSLDRSSYNEQFF.

The table lists this clonotype with a count of one. The rearrangement links TRBV7-8 to TRBJ1-1, with D maybe TRBD1 (5 bases). V was pared by 5 bases and J by 0 bases, with 13 bases between. CDR1 and CDR2 from the germline V gene are SGHVS and FQNEAQ. This CDR3 is 15 amino acids long. CDR3 DNA sequence: TGTGCCAGCAGCCCACCCGACAGCATGAACACTGAAGCTTTCTTT. Encoded protein: CASSPPDSMNTEAFF.

This chain uses TRBV27 with TRBJ2-7; D gene uncertain. The CDR3 is made up of 14 amino acids. Trimming took off 7 bases at V and 1 base at J, with 14 bases between the two ends. Germline values: CDR1 MNHEY, CDR2 SMNVEV (reference sequence). The CDR3: CASKVKEQSYEQYF. Here the CDR3 DNA reads TGTGCCAGCAAAGTAAAGGAACAGTCCTACGAGCAGTACTTC.

V is TRBV19 and J is TRBJ1-2; TRBD1 is a possible D gene (5 bases). The germline V gene encodes CDR1 LNHDA and CDR2 SQIVND (reference sequence). There are 13 residues in the CDR3. The V end was cut by 7 bases, the J end by 4 bases, with 13 bases between. CDR3 amino acids: CASTEQALYGYTF. In DNA, the CDR3 is TGTGCCAGTACGGAACAGGCACTCTATGGCTACACCTTC. Variable domain in full (rest from reference TRBV19 and TRBJ1-2): DGGITQSPKYLFRKEGQNVTLSCEQNLNHDAMYWYRQDPGQGLRLIYYSQIVNDFQKGDIAEGYSVSREKKESFPLTVTSAQKNPTAFYLCASTEQALYGYTFGSGTRLTVV.

This clonotype was detected many times. V is TRBV27 and J is TRBJ1-2, with 8 bases fitting TRBD1. This CDR3 spans 15 amino acids. CDR1 and CDR2 (germline): MNHEY, SMNVEV (reference sequence). Trimming cost V 4 bases and J 3 bases; bases outside gene matches: 7. For the CDR3, the DNA is TGTGCCAGCAGTTCCCTAGGACAGGGTCACTATGGCTACACCTTC. Protein product: CASSSLGQGHYGYTF.

With respect to this clonotype: A much larger clone is a single base away; this may be a read error. V usage is TRBV14 and J usage is TRBJ1-4, with D uncertain. The CDR3 is 13 residues long. The germline gives CDR1 SGHDN, CDR2 FVKESK. The chain's CDR3 is CASNQVSGEKLFF. The CDR3 bases are TGTGCCAGCAACCAAGTCAGTGGTGAAAAACTGTTTTTT.